This T cell receptor beta chain originates from a study of post-analysis software for immune sequencing data. Germline V gives CDR1 MDHEN, CDR2 SYDVKM. The germline V and J ends were trimmed by 6 bases and 13 bases, with 16 bases remaining between them. The CDR3 spans 12 residues. Libraries were made from TCR beta cDNA, and they carried unique molecular identifiers. TCRdb independently ran MiXCR on the PCR reads; one entry per CDR3 protein. The sample lists about 160,000 distinct CDR3 sequences; about 34% were seen once. The starting material was blood, obtained after autologous hematopoietic stem cell transplantation. V gene TRBV28 combines with J gene TRBJ2-4; weak D call: TRBD2 (6 bases). The receptor's source is a girl aged 5-17 years with multiple sclerosis. CDR3 sequence: CASSRLGGQQYF. CDR3 DNA: TGTGCCAGCAGCCGACTAGGAGGTCAGCAGTACTTC.